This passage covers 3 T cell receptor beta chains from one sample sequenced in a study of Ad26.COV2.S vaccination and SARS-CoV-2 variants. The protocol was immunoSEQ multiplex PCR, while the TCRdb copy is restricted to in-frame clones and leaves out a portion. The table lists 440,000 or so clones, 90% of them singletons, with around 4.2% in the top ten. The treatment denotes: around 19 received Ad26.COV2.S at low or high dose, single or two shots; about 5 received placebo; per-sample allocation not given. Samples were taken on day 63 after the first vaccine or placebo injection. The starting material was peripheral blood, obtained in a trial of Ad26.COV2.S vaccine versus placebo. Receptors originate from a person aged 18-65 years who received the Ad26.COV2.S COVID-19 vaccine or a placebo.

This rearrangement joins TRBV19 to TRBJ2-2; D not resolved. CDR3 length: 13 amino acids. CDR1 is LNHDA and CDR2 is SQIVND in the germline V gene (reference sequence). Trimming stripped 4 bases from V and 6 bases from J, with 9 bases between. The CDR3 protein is CASSTLKPGELFF. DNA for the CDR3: TGTGCCAGTAGTACCCTCAAACCCGGGGAGCTGTTTTTT.

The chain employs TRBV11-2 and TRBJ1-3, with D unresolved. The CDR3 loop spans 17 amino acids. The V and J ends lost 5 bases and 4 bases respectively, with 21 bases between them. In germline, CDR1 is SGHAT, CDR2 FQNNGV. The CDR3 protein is CASSRLGSEGLGNTIYF. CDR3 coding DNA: TGTGCCAGCAGCCGATTAGGGAGTGAAGGGCTAGGAAACACCATATATTTT.

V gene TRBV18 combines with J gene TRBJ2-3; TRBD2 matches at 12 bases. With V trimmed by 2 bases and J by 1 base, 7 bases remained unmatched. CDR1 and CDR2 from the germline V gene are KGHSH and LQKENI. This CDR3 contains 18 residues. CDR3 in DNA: TGTGCCAGCTCACCATCCCTAGCGGGAGGGCCGGGCACAGATACGCAGTATTTT. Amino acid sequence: CASSPSLAGGPGTDTQYF.